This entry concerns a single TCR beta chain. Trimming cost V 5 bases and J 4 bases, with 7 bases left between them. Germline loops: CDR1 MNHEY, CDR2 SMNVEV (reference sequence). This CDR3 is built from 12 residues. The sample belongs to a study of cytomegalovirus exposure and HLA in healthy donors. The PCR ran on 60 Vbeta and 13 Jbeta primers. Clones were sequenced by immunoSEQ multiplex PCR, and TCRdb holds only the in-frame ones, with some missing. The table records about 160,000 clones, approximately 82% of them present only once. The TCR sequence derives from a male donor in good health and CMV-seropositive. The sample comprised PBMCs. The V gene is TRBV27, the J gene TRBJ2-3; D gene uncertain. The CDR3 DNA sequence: TGTGCCAGCAGTCTAAGATCAGATACGCAGTATTTT. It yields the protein CASSLRSDTQYF.